Detailed here is one TCR beta chain. Its antigen is currently not known. No base quality values were provided; no much bigger clone lies one nucleotide off. This record belongs to a study of blood T cell repertoires in COVID-19 (dated by TCRdb to about 2020). For the study in its entirety: The collaborator samples originated in the United States, Italy and Spain and spanned the acute and convalescent phases of COVID-19. The material from the prospective study consisted of cDNA or gDNA derived from T cells, B-cell-depleted T cells, or PBMCs. The repertoires were made available in a free public database intended to serve as a resource for research on the immune response to SARS-CoV-2. Where available, HLA class I and class II types were obtained from metadata supplied by the sample provider rather than from assay-based typing. The sample metadata nearly always contained a de-identified subject ID, COVID-19 status, age in years and sex. The samples were drawn from two sources: the first 160 participants of the ongoing ImmuneRACE study, and over 950 subjects contributed by 6 global collaborators. Deeply sampled blood TCRbeta repertoires from subjects exposed to, actively infected with, or recovered from COVID-19 were included in the dataset. Here is what the overall study found, with its caveats: Clinical and demographic metadata were provided uncurated, with the amount varying by source and participant.

The V end loses 6 bases and the J end loses 1 base, and a stretch of 9 bases separates them. CDR1 is given as MNHEY and CDR2 as SVGAGI, both from the germline V gene. Measured from the cysteine to the phenylalanine, the CDR3 is 13 residues long. Just the 39-base CDR3 DNA is kept, in frame starting at base 1. TCRbeta CDR3 regions were amplified from genomic DNA using the immunoSEQ Assay, a bias-controlled multiplex PCR. Processing in the source paper ran as follows. The number of nucleated cells in each sample was estimated by amplification of reference gene primers within the assay. To quantify the absolute abundance of each unique TCRbeta CDR3 rearrangement, sequence reads were collapsed and filtered. For each sample, productive Simpson clonality was calculated by taking the square root of Simpson's diversity index across productive rearrangements. Entries here come from immuneACCESS through TCRdb and include only in-frame sequences with V and J called. Some clones fail to appear in such tables; in the studies checked, an unresolved V gene covers under half of the shortfall, and the cause of the remainder is unknown. The D gene and trimming were derived from the DNA, and the V and J assignments and clone size from that table. This sample gives about 140,000 clones in total; 65% to 90% of them show up just once. The ten largest clones take up 2.5% to 3% of the sample.

Whole blood was collected in K2EDTA tubes by collaborating institutions according to the institutions' own protocols. For TCRbeta analysis, collaborators shipped samples in one of three forms: frozen whole blood, isolated PBMCs, or DNA extracted from either of those sample types. Sequenced material: peripheral blood. The source is a man aged 50 to 60 with acute or convalescent COVID-19. The rearranged segments are TRBV6-5 and TRBJ2-5; no D gene can be assigned with confidence. The bases are TGTGCCAGCAGGGATGGGCCCCAAGAGACCCAGTACTTC. This yields the protein CASRDGPQETQYF.